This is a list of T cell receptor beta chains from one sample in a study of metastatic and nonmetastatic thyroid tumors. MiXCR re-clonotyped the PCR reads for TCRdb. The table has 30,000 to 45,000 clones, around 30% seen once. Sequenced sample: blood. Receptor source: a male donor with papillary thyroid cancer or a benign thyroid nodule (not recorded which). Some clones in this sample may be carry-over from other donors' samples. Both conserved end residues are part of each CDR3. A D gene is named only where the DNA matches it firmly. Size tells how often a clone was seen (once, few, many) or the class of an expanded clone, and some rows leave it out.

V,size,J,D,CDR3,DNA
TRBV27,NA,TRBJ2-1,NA,CASSIPGGNEQFF,TGTGCCAGCAGTATCCCCGGGGGCAATGAGCAGTTCTTC
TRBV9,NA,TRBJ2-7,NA,CASSAGPWYEQYF,TGTGCCAGCAGCGCAGGGCCCTGGTACGAGCAGTACTTC
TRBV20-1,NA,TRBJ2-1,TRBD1,CSAPEEGQDNEQFF,TGCAGTGCTCCAGAGGAAGGACAGGACAATGAGCAGTTCTTC
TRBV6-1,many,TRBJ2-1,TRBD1,CASRNDRETYNEQFF,TGTGCCAGCAGAAATGACAGGGAAACCTACAATGAGCAGTTCTTC
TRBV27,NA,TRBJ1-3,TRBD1,CASSSWTGAGDTIYF,TGTGCCAGCAGTTCCTGGACAGGAGCTGGAGACACCATATATTTT
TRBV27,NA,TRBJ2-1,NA,CASSLFREAGDNEQFF,TGTGCCAGCAGTTTATTCAGGGAGGCCGGAGACAATGAGCAGTTCTTC
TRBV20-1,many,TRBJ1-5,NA,CSASVPGVISNQPQHF,TGCAGTGCTAGCGTCCCAGGGGTAATTAGCAATCAGCCCCAGCATTTT
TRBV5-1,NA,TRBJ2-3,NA,CASSLGQNTDTQYF,TGCGCCAGCAGCTTAGGGCAAAACACAGATACGCAGTATTTT
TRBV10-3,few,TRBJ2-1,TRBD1,CAIRGTGGYNEQFF,TGTGCCATCAGAGGGACAGGGGGCTACAATGAGCAGTTCTTC
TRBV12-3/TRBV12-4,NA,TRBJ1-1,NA,CASSLRVGNTEAFF,TGTGCCAGCAGTTTAAGGGTGGGTAACACTGAAGCTTTCTTT
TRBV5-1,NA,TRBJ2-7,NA,CASTTEVSYEQYF,TGCGCCAGCACCACTGAAGTCTCCTACGAGCAGTACTTC
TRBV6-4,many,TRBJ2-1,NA,CASSDSDYNEQFF,TGTGCCAGCAGTGACTCGGACTACAATGAGCAGTTCTTC
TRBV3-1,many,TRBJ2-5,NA,CASSQDIAGETQYF,TGTGCCAGCAGCCAAGATATAGCAGGGGAGACCCAGTACTTC
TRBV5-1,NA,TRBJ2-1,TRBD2,CASSYAGSGSYNEQFF,TGCGCCAGCAGCTACGCTGGTAGCGGGAGTTACAATGAGCAGTTCTTC
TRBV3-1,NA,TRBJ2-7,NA,CASSQEESRYEQYF,TGTGCCAGCAGCCAAGAAGAGTCCAGGTACGAGCAGTACTTC
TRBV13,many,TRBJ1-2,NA,CASSLGSGTVGDGYTF,TGTGCCAGCAGCTTAGGGTCCGGGACGGTTGGGGATGGCTACACCTTC
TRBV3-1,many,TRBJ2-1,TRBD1,CASSLQGVRANEQFF,TGTGCCAGCAGCTTACAGGGGGTTCGGGCCAATGAGCAGTTCTTC
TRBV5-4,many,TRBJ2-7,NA,CASSLEASFYEQYF,TGTGCCAGCAGCTTGGAGGCTAGTTTTTACGAGCAGTACTTC
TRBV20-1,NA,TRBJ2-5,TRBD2,CSARDGGGAGETQYF,TGCAGTGCTAGAGATGGCGGGGGGGCCGGAGAGACCCAGTACTTC
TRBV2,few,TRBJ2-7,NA,CASRLSEDYEQYF,TGTGCCAGCAGGCTGAGCGAAGACTACGAGCAGTACTTC
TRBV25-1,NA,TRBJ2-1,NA,CASSEGHRRGEQFF,TGTGCCAGCAGTGAAGGACATCGGAGGGGTGAGCAGTTCTTC
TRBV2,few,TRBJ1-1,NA,CASPKLAVGSTEAFF,TGTGCCAGCCCCAAACTGGCGGTAGGGAGCACTGAAGCTTTCTTT
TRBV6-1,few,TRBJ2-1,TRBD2,CASSELAVSYNYQFF,TGTGCCAGCAGTGAACTAGCGGTCTCCTACAATTATCAGTTCTTC
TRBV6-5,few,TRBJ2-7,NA,CASSYQGSYEQYF,TGTGCCAGCAGTTACCAGGGTTCCTACGAGCAGTACTTC
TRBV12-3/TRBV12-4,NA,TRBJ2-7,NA,CASSVSVYEQYF,TGTGCCAGCAGTGTCTCGGTCTACGAGCAGTACTTC